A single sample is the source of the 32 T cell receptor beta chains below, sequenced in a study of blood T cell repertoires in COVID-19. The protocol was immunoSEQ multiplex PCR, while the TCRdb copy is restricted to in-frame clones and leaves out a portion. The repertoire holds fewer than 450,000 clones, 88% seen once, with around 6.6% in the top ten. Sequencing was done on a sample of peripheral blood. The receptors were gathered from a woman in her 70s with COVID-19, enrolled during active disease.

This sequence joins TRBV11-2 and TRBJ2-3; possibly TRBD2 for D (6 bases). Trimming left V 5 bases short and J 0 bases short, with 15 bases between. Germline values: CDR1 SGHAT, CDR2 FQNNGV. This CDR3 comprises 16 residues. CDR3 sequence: CASSILRSGSTDTQYF. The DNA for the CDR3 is TGTGCCAGCAGCATACTCCGGAGCGGGAGCACAGATACGCAGTATTTT.

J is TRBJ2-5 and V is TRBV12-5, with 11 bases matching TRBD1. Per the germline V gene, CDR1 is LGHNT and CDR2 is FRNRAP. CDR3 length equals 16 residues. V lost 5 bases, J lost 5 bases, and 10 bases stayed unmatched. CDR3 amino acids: CASGPGDRGSSETQYF. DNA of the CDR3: TGTGCTAGTGGTCCGGGGGACAGGGGGAGTTCGGAGACCCAGTACTTC. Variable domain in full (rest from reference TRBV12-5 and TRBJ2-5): DARVTQTPRHKVTEMGQEVTMRCQPILGHNTVFWYRQTMMQGLELLAYFRNRAPLDDSGMPKDRFSAEMPDATLATLKIQPSEPRDSAVYFCASGPGDRGSSETQYFGPGTRLLVL.

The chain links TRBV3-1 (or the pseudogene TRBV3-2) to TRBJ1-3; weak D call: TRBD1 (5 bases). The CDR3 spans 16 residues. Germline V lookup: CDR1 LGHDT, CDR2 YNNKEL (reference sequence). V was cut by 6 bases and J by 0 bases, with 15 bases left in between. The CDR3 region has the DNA TGTGCCAGCAGTCGACCGGGGGAGAGCTCTGGAAACACCATATATTTT. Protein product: CASSRPGESSGNTIYF.

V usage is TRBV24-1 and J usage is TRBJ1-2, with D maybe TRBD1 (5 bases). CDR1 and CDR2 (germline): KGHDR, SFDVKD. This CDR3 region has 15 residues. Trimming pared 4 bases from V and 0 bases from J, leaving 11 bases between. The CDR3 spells CATSDPDSANYGYTF. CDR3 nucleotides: TGTGCCACCAGTGACCCTGACAGCGCTAACTATGGCTACACCTTC.

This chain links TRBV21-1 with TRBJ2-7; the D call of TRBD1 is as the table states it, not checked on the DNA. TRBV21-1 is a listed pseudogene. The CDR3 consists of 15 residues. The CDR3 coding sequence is TGTGCCAGCAGCAAGGGGCCCTGGGATAGGAACGAGCAGTACTTC. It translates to CASSKGPWDRNEQYF.

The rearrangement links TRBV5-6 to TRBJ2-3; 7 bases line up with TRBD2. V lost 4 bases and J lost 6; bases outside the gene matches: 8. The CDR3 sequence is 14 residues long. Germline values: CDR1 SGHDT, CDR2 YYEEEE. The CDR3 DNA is TGTGCCAGCAGCCCCCAGTGGGGGGGGGATACGCAGTATTTT. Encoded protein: CASSPQWGGDTQYF.

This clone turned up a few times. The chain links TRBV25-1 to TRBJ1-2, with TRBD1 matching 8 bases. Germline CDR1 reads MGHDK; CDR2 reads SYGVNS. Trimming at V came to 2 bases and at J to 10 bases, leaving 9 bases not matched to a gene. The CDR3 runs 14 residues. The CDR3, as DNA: TGTGCCAGCAGTGAACCGACCGGACAGGGTGTCTACACCTTC. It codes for CASSEPTGQGVYTF.

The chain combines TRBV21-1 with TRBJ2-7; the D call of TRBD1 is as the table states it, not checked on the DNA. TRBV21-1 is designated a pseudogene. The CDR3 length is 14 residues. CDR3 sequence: CASSTQGSACEQYF. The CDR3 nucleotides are TGTGCCAGCAGCACCCAGGGTTCTGCCTGCGAGCAGTACTTC.

CDR3 sequence reads: CATSPDPGQGTEAFF. In nucleotides, the CDR3 is TGTGCCACCAGTCCTGACCCGGGACAGGGAACTGAAGCTTTCTTT. The chain combines TRBV24-1 with TRBJ1-1, with TRBD1 matching over 9 bases. V was clipped by 6 bases and J by 5 bases; unmatched bases: 9. Looked up from germline, CDR1 is KGHDR and CDR2 is SFDVKD. This CDR3 has 15 residues.

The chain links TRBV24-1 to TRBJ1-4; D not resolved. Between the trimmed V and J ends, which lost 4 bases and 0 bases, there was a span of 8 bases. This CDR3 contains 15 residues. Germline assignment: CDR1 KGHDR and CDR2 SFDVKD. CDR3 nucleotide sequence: TGTGCCACCAGTGACGCCGGTGCAACTAATGAAAAACTGTTTTTT. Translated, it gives CATSDAGATNEKLFF.

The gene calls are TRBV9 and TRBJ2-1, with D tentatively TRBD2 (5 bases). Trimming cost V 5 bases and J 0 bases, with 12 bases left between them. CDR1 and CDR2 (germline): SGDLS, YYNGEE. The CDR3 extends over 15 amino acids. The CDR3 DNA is TGTGCCAGCAGTCCCAGCGGAAGCTCCTACAATGAGCAGTTCTTC. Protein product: CASSPSGSSYNEQFF. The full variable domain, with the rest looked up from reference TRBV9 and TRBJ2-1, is DSGVTQTPKHLITATGQRVTLRCSPRSGDLSVYWYQQSLDQGLQFLIQYYNGEERAKGNILERFSAQQFPDLHSELNLSSLELGDSALYFCASSPSGSSYNEQFFGPGTRLTVL.

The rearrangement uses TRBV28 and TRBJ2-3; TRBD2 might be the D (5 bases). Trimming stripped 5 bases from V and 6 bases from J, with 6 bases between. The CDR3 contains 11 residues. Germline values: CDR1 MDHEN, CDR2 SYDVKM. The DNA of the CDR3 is TGTGCCAGCAGTCCGGGGGATACGCAGTATTTT. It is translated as CASSPGDTQYF. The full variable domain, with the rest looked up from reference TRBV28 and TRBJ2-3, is DVKVTQSSRYLVKRTGEKVFLECVQDMDHENMFWYRQDPGLGLRLIYFSYDVKMKEKGDIPEGYSVSREKKERFSLILESASTNQTSMYLCASSPGDTQYFGPGTRLTVL.

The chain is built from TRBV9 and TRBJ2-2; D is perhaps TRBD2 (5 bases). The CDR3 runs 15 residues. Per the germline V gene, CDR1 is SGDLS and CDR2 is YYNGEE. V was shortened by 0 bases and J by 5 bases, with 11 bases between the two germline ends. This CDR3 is CASSVGGRGTGELFF. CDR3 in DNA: TGTGCCAGCAGCGTAGGAGGACGGGGTACCGGGGAGCTGTTTTTT.

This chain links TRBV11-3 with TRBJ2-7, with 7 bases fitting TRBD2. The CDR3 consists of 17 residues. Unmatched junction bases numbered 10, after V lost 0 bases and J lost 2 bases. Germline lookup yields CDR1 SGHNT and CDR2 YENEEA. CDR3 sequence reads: CASSLDSGGSTPYEQYF. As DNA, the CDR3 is TGTGCCAGCAGCTTAGACTCCGGGGGGAGCACTCCCTACGAGCAGTACTTC.

The CDR3 is CASSLRTQSYGYTF. CDR3 coding DNA: TGTGCCAGTAGTCTACGGACTCAGTCCTATGGCTACACCTTC. This chain links TRBV19 with TRBJ1-2, with no clear D. Germline V gives CDR1 LNHDA, CDR2 SQIVND (reference sequence). The CDR3 spans 14 residues. Trimming took off 5 bases at V and 4 bases at J, with 14 bases between the two ends.

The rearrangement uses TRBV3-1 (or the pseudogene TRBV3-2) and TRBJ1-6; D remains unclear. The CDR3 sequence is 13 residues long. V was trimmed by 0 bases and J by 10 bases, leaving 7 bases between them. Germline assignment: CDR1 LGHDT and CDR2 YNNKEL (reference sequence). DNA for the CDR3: TGTGCCAGCAGCCAAGAGGCGGCCTCACCCCTCCACTTT. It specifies CASSQEAASPLHF.

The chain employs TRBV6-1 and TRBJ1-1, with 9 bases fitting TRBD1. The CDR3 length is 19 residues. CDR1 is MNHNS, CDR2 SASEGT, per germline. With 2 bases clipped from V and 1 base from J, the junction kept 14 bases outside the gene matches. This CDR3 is CASSEQVTGQGLGNTEAFF. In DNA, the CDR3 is TGTGCCAGCAGTGAACAGGTCACGGGACAGGGTTTGGGGAACACTGAAGCTTTCTTT.

The DNA of the CDR3 is TGTGCCAGCAGCTTAGGGAGCGGGGGGTTGAATGAGCAGTTCTTC. It translates to CASSLGSGGLNEQFF. V is TRBV7-3 and J is TRBJ2-1; 9 bases fit TRBD2. The CDR3 has 15 amino acids. The germline V gene has CDR1 SGHTA and CDR2 FQGTGA. V shed 2 bases, J shed 7 bases, and the junction held 6 bases outside the gene matches.

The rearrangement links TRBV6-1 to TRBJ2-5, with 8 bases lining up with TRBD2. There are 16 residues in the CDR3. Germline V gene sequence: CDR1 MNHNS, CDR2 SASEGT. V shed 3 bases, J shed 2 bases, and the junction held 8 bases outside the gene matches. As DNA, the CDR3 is TGTGCCAGCAGTGAGGGGCGGGGGGCCCCTCAAGAGACCCAGTACTTC. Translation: CASSEGRGAPQETQYF.

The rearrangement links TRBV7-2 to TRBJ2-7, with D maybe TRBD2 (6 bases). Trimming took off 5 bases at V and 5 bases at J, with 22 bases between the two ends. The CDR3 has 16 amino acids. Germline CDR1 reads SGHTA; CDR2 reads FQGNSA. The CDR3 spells CASSLSLLAFFHEQYF. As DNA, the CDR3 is TGTGCCAGCAGCCTCTCTTTACTAGCCTTTTTCCACGAGCAGTACTTC.

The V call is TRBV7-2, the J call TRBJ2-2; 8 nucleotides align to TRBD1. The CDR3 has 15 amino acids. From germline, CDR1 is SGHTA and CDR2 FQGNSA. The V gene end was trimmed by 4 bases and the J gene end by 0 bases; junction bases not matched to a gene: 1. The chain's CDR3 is CASSWGQANTGELFF. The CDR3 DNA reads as TGTGCCAGCAGCTGGGGACAGGCGAACACCGGGGAGCTGTTTTTT.

The CDR3 here is CATSDPKRGQETQYF. Here the CDR3 DNA reads TGTGCCACCAGTGATCCGAAACGGGGCCAAGAGACCCAGTACTTC. The J gene is TRBJ2-5, the V gene TRBV24-1; TRBD2 is a possible D gene (5 bases). The CDR3 runs to 15 residues. Trimming took off 3 bases at V and 1 base at J, with 11 bases between the two ends. CDR1 is KGHDR, CDR2 SFDVKD, per germline.

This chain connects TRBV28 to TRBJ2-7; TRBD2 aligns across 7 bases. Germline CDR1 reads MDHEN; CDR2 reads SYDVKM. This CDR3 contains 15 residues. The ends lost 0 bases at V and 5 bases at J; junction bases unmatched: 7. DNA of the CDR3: TGTGCCAGCAGTTTATGGGGGCAGGGAGGGAACGAGCAGTACTTC. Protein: CASSLWGQGGNEQYF. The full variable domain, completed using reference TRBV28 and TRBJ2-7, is DVKVTQSSRYLVKRTGEKVFLECVQDMDHENMFWYRQDPGLGLRLIYFSYDVKMKEKGDIPEGYSVSREKKERFSLILESASTNQTSMYLCASSLWGQGGNEQYFGPGTRLTVT.

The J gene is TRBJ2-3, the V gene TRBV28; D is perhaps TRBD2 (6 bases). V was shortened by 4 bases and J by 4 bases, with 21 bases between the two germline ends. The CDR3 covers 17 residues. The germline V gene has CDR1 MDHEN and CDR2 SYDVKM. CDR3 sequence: CASSSTRGTATPDTQYF. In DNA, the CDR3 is TGTGCCAGCAGTTCCACCCGGGGGACGGCAACCCCAGATACGCAGTATTTT.

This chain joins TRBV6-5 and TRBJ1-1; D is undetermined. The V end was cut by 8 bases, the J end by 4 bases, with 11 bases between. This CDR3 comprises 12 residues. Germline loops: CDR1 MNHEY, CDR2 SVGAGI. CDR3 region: CASSRVGTEAFF. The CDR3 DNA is TGTGCCAGCTCGAGGGTGGGCACTGAAGCTTTCTTT.

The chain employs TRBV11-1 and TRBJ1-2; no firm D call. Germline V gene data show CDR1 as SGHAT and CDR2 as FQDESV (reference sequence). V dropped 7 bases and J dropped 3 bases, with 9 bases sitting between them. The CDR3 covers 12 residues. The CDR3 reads CASTRLDYGYTF. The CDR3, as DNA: TGTGCCAGCACCCGACTAGACTATGGCTACACCTTC.

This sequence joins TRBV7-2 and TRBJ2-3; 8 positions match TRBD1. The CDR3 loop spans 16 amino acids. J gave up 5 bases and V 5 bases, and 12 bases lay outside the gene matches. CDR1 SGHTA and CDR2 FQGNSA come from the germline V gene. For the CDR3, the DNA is TGTGCCAGCAGCCCTAGGACAGGGAGTTTGGGAGATACGCAGTATTTT. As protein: CASSPRTGSLGDTQYF.

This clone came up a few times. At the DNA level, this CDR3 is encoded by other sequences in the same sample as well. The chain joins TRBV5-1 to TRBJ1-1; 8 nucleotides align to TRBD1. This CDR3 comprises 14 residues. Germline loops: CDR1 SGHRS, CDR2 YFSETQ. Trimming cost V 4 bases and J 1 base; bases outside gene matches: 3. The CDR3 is CASSLGTGNTEAFF. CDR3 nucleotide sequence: TGCGCCAGCAGCCTCGGGACAGGGAACACTGAAGCTTTCTTT.

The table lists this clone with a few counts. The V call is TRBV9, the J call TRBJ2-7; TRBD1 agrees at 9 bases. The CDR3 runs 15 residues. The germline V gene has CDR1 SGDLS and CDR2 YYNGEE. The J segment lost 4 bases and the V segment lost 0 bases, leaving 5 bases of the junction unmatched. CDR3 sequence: CASSVGDRASYEQYF. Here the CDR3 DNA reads TGTGCCAGCAGCGTAGGGGACAGGGCGTCGTACGAGCAGTACTTC. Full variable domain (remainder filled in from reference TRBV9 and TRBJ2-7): DSGVTQTPKHLITATGQRVTLRCSPRSGDLSVYWYQQSLDQGLQFLIQYYNGEERAKGNILERFSAQQFPDLHSELNLSSLELGDSALYFCASSVGDRASYEQYFGPGTRLTVT.

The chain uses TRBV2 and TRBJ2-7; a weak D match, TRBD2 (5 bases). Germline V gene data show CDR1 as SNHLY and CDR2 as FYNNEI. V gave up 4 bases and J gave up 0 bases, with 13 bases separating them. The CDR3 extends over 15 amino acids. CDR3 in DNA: TGTGCCAGCAGTGGTCTCGGGGTTAGCTCCTACGAGCAGTACTTC. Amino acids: CASSGLGVSSYEQYF.

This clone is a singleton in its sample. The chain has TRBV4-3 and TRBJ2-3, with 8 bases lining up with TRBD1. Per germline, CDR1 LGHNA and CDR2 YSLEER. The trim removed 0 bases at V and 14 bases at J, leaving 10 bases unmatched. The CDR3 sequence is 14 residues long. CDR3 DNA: TGCGCCAGCAGCCAAGATATAGGGGACAGGACCCTGTATTTT. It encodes CASSQDIGDRTLYF.

The CDR3: CASSYLGLAGGEQFF. CDR3 DNA sequence: TGTGCCAGCAGTTACTTGGGACTAGCGGGGGGTGAGCAGTTCTTC. The V gene is TRBV6-5, the J gene TRBJ2-1, with 15 bases identical to TRBD2. The V gene's germline CDR1 is MNHEY and CDR2 SVGAGI. The CDR3 runs to 15 residues. V gave up 1 base and J gave up 9 bases; unmatched junction bases: 1.